This T cell receptor (beta chain) came from a study of blood T cell repertoires in COVID-19. Study context: Researchers got acute and convalescent COVID-19 samples from the United States, Italy and Spain. The analysed material was cDNA or gDNA that came from T cells, B-cell-depleted T cells, or PBMCs.

Original methodology: Amplification of reference gene primers was used by the study to estimate nucleated cell counts. Clones were sequenced by immunoSEQ multiplex PCR, and TCRdb holds only the in-frame ones, with some missing. The V and J calls and clone size come from that table; D and trimming were worked out from the DNA. The sample gives under 20,000 clones, 80% to 90% of which show up once; about 13% is in the top ten. The V end lost 5 bases, the J end lost 0 bases, and 16 bases lay between the germline ends. Germline-derived CDR1 and CDR2 are SGHRS and YFSETQ. The length of the CDR3 is 16 residues.

The rearrangement links TRBV5-1 to TRBJ2-3, with D possibly being TRBD1 (6 bases). The receptor comes from a man aged 60 to 69 with active COVID-19. Sequenced: peripheral blood. CDR3 nucleotide sequence: TGCGCCAGCAGACCTTATGGACAGCTTAGCACAGATACGCAGTATTTT. Translation gives CASRPYGQLSTDTQYF.